This passage covers 24 T cell receptor beta chains from one sample sequenced in a study of control samples from healthy donors and cancer patients. The repertoire was sequenced with immunoSEQ multiplex PCR; TCRdb's copy has only in-frame clones and lacks some. The table lists over 150,000 clones, approximately 94% of them singletons. Material for sequencing was blood. These TCRs come from a young woman in good health.

In regard to this clone: The junction and the germline gene differ at one end; a read error may be behind it. This sequence joins TRBV6-6 and TRBJ1-1, with a weak D call TRBD1 (5 bases). Germline V lookup: CDR1 MNHNY, CDR2 SVGAGI (reference sequence). The CDR3 consists of 13 residues. CDR3 bases: TGTGCCAGCAGTTACGTCGGGACCTCTGAGGCTTTCTTT. Translating it yields CASSYVGTSEAFF.

The rearrangement uses TRBV27 and TRBJ1-5, with 9 nucleotides matching TRBD1. The CDR3 spans 15 residues. Germline trimming cut 6 bases from V and 7 bases from J; bases unmatched to any gene: 10. CDR1 is MNHEY, CDR2 SMNVEV, per germline (reference sequence). CDR3: CASRRLRDRDQPQHF. CDR3 coding DNA: TGTGCCAGCAGACGACTCCGGGACAGGGACCAGCCCCAGCATTTT.

This chain connects TRBV27 to TRBJ2-3; 11 bases align to TRBD2. CDR1 is MNHEY, CDR2 SMNVEV, per germline (reference sequence). Trimming removed 10 bases from V and 4 bases from J; junction bases left unmatched: 19. The CDR3 extends over 18 amino acids. The CDR3 reads CAIGPRRIAGGGSDTQYF. Here the CDR3 DNA reads TGTGCCATCGGCCCCAGGCGAATAGCGGGAGGGGGGTCAGATACGCAGTATTTT.

The gene calls are TRBV4-1 and TRBJ2-7; 8 bases align to TRBD1. V gave up 10 bases and J gave up 2 bases; unmatched junction bases: 4. Germline loops: CDR1 MGHRA, CDR2 YSYEKL. The CDR3 contains 12 residues. CDR3 amino acids: CATPDRAYEQYF. The CDR3 DNA reads TGCGCCACCCCGGACAGGGCCTACGAGCAGTACTTC.

The V call is TRBV7-9, the J call TRBJ1-1; a possible D gene is TRBD1 (6 bases). The germline V gene encodes CDR1 SEHNR and CDR2 FQNEAQ (reference sequence). V was clipped by 3 bases and J by 5 bases, with 10 bases between them. This CDR3 has 13 amino acids. In DNA form, the CDR3 reads TGTGCCAGCAGCTTCGCAGGGGAAACTGAAGCTTTCTTT. Residues: CASSFAGETEAFF. Using reference TRBV7-9 and TRBJ1-1 for the parts outside the CDR3, the full variable domain is DTGVSQNPRHKITKRGQNVTFRCDPISEHNRLYWYRQTLGQGPEFLTYFQNEAQLEKSRLLSDRFSAERPKGSFSTLEIQRTEQGDSAMYLCASSFAGETEAFFGQGTRLTVV.

This clone was picked up one time. V usage is TRBV6-2 or TRBV6-3 and J usage is TRBJ1-4; no definite D call. Between the trimmed V and J ends, which lost 2 bases and 7 bases, there was a span of 5 bases. CDR3 size: 12 residues. The V gene's germline CDR1 is MNHEY and CDR2 SVGEGT. The CDR3 reads CASSYDAEKLFF. CDR3 bases: TGTGCCAGCAGTTACGATGCTGAAAAACTGTTTTTT.

J is TRBJ1-3 and V is TRBV12-5; TRBD1 aligns across 8 bases. The length of the CDR3 is 17 residues. V lost 5 bases, J lost 4 bases, and 13 bases stayed unmatched. Per the germline V gene, CDR1 is LGHNT and CDR2 is FRNRAP. The CDR3 region has the DNA TGTGCTAGTGGTCCAGAAGCAGACAGGGGTATGGGAAACACCATATATTTT. Protein sequence: CASGPEADRGMGNTIYF.

The rearrangement links TRBV19 to TRBJ2-2; D call uncertain. V was clipped by 7 bases and J by 3 bases, with 15 bases between them. This CDR3 spans 15 amino acids. Per the germline V gene, CDR1 is LNHDA and CDR2 is SQIVND (reference sequence). The CDR3 bases are TGTGCCAGTATCCCAAAACCAGGTTACACCGGGGAGCTGTTTTTT. Amino acid sequence: CASIPKPGYTGELFF.

The rearrangement uses TRBV11-3 and TRBJ2-1; D gene uncertain. Germline V gene sequence: CDR1 SGHNT, CDR2 YENEEA. V gave up 3 bases and J gave up 9 bases, with 12 bases separating them. CDR3 length: 13 residues. DNA for the CDR3: TGTGCCAGCAGCTTGCTGAGAATAGGTGAGCAGTTCTTC. Residues: CASSLLRIGEQFF.

The chain links TRBV7-2 to TRBJ1-1; TRBD1 is a possible D gene (6 bases). CDR3 length: 14 amino acids. Germline V gene data show CDR1 as SGHTA and CDR2 as FQGNSA. V was pared by 4 bases and J by 1 base, with 10 bases between. The CDR3 spells CASSSLQGNTEAFF. The CDR3 nucleotides read TGTGCCAGCAGCTCCCTACAGGGGAACACTGAAGCTTTCTTT.

This sequence joins TRBV3-1 (or the pseudogene TRBV3-2) and TRBJ1-1; D not resolved. Per germline, CDR1 LGHDT and CDR2 YNNKEL (reference sequence). CDR3 length equals 14 residues. The germline V and J ends were trimmed by 1 base and 1 base, with 7 bases remaining between them. The CDR3 loop is CASSQAMGNTEAFF. The DNA of the CDR3 is TGTGCCAGCAGCCAAGCTATGGGGAACACTGAAGCTTTCTTT.

J is TRBJ1-2 and V is TRBV13, with TRBD1 identical over 8 bases. The CDR3 runs 16 residues. V lost 0 bases and J lost 4; bases outside the gene matches: 7. Germline values: CDR1 PRHDT, CDR2 FYEKMQ (reference sequence). CDR3 sequence (DNA): TGTGCCAGCAGCTTAGGACGGACAGGGCTGCTCTATGGCTACACCTTC. Its protein product is CASSLGRTGLLYGYTF.

For the CDR3, the DNA is TGTGCCAGCAGCAACCGGGACAGGGGGCGTTTAAGTGAGCAGTTCTTC. Translating gives CASSNRDRGRLSEQFF. The genes are TRBV5-4 and TRBJ2-1; 12 nucleotides match TRBD1. V was pared by 4 bases and J by 9 bases, with 11 bases of the junction left unmatched. This CDR3 is built from 16 residues. In germline, CDR1 is SGHNT, CDR2 YYREEE (reference sequence).

This chain joins TRBV19 and TRBJ2-7; perhaps TRBD1 as D (6 bases). The CDR3 consists of 14 residues. V was cut by 8 bases and J by 2 bases, with 16 bases left in between. Germline CDR1 LNHDA, CDR2 SQIVND (reference sequence). CDR3 in DNA: TGTGCCAGTTCGGATTGGGGGCCCCCCTACGAGCAGTACTTC. Amino acid sequence: CASSDWGPPYEQYF.

The chain has TRBV6-2 or TRBV6-3 and TRBJ2-3; 10 positions match TRBD1. V lost 4 bases and J lost 7; bases outside the gene matches: 14. Germline lookup yields CDR1 MNHEY and CDR2 SVGEGT. The CDR3 is 17 amino acids. Here the CDR3 DNA reads TGTGCCAGCAGTTCTCCCCCGGGACAGGGGACCCCATATACGCAGTATTTT. It specifies CASSSPPGQGTPYTQYF.

The rearrangement links TRBV5-5 to TRBJ2-3; D remains unclear. This CDR3 contains 12 residues. Germline V gene sequence: CDR1 SGHKS, CDR2 YYEKEE (reference sequence). The V and J ends lost 4 bases and 2 bases respectively, with 5 bases between them. The CDR3 loop is CASSRNTDTQYF. The CDR3 DNA sequence: TGTGCCAGCAGCCGAAACACAGATACGCAGTATTTT.

CDR3: CASSASGGPLYNEQFF. In nucleotides, the CDR3 is TGTGCCAGCAGCGCATCCGGGGGGCCGCTTTACAATGAGCAGTTCTTC. The chain carries TRBV3-1 (or the pseudogene TRBV3-2) and TRBJ2-1; D perhaps matches TRBD2 (7 bases). This CDR3 contains 16 residues. Trimming stripped 5 bases from V and 4 bases from J, with 18 bases between. Germline-derived CDR1 and CDR2 are LGHDT and YNNKEL (reference sequence).

This clone was recorded once. The genes are TRBV15 and TRBJ1-5, with a weak D call TRBD1 (6 bases). CDR1 and CDR2 (germline): LNHNV, YYDKDF (reference sequence). This CDR3 comprises 18 residues. Trimming left V 5 bases short and J 0 bases short, with 20 bases between. CDR3 in DNA: TGTGCCACCAGCGACATCAAGACAGGAGTTTATAGCAATCAGCCCCAGCATTTT. Translated, it gives CATSDIKTGVYSNQPQHF.

The CDR3 nucleotides are TGTGCCAGCAGCCCGGGCAGCGGTGGTGGAGTTCAAGAGACCCAGTACTTC. Translated: CASSPGSGGGVQETQYF. This chain connects TRBV7-2 to TRBJ2-5, with D possibly being TRBD2 (5 bases). This CDR3 region has 17 residues. Germline V CDR1 and CDR2: SGHTA, FQGNSA. The germline V and J ends were trimmed by 5 bases and 2 bases, with 21 bases remaining between them.

V is TRBV7-9 and J is TRBJ1-1; 9 bases match TRBD1. V gave up 5 bases and J gave up 3 bases; unmatched junction bases: 13. This CDR3 is built from 17 residues. Per the germline V gene, CDR1 is SEHNR and CDR2 is FQNEAQ (reference sequence). The CDR3 is CASSPGQGRGKDTEAFF. The CDR3 DNA reads TGTGCCAGCAGCCCGGGACAGGGACGGGGAAAGGACACTGAAGCTTTCTTT.

The chain combines TRBV27 with TRBJ2-2; D remains unclear. CDR1 and CDR2 (germline): MNHEY, SMNVEV (reference sequence). The CDR3 runs to 12 residues. Trimming took 8 bases from V and 1 from J, leaving 5 bases between them. The DNA for the CDR3 is TGTGCCAGCTGTAAGAACACCGGGGAGCTGTTTTTT. Protein sequence: CASCKNTGELFF.

The chain couples TRBV7-9 to TRBJ1-2; D unresolved. The CDR3 is made up of 13 amino acids. With 5 bases removed from V and 8 bases from J, the gap between germline ends came to 15 bases. Germline loops: CDR1 SEHNR, CDR2 FQNEAQ (reference sequence). The CDR3 nucleotides are TGTGCCAGCAGCCTTAGCGGGGTTGGCGGCTACACCTTC. This codes for CASSLSGVGGYTF.

The chain is built from TRBV5-5 and TRBJ2-1; possibly TRBD1 for D (6 bases). Germline V lookup: CDR1 SGHKS, CDR2 YYEKEE (reference sequence). This CDR3 comprises 13 residues. The ends were cut back, 0 bases at V and 7 bases at J, with 8 bases in the middle. The CDR3 DNA is TGTGCCAGCAGCTTGGCAGACAGGAATGAGCAGTTCTTC. It encodes CASSLADRNEQFF.

The chain has TRBV3-1 (or the pseudogene TRBV3-2) and TRBJ1-3; no clear D. V was shortened by 0 bases and J by 0 bases, with 12 bases between the two germline ends. Germline lookup yields CDR1 LGHDT and CDR2 YNNKEL (reference sequence). This CDR3 is built from 17 residues. CDR3 sequence (DNA): TGTGCCAGCAGCCAAGAGCGGGATAGCAGCTCTGGAAACACCATATATTTT. Its protein is CASSQERDSSSGNTIYF.